These T cell receptor beta chains were read from a single sample in a study of CD8+CD57+ T cells in acquired aplastic anemia. TCRdb reanalysed the reads using MiXCR and keeps one entry per CDR3 protein. The sample carries 400,000 to 450,000 distinct CDR3 sequences, 55% to 75% recorded once. Sequences were obtained from sorted CD4+, CD8+, or CD8+CD57+ T cells (not recorded which) from PBMCs. The source is a human donor in good health, serving as a control. The CDR3 runs from the conserved cysteine through the conserved F or W. The D gene is left open where the match is weak. Clone size is stated in some rows and not others, as once, few, many or a class when expanded.

TRBJ2-7	TRBD2	TRBV2	many	CASMAGGNEQYF	TGTGCCAGCATGGCGGGGGGAAACGAGCAGTACTTC
TRBJ2-5	NA	TRBV2	NA	CASSLQGGYSETQFF	TGTGCCAGCAGCCTGCAGGGTGGCTACAGTGAGACCCAGTTTTTC
TRBJ2-7	NA	TRBV7-9	NA	CASSLLRGGQYF	TGTGCCAGCAGCTTGTTGAGGGGTGGGCAGTACTTC
TRBJ1-1	NA	TRBV10-3	many	CAISGGGGLNTEAFF	TGTGCCATCAGTGGTGGTGGGGGGTTGAACACTGAAGCTTTCTTT
TRBJ1-2	NA	TRBV7-8	NA	CASSQEQKRLNYAYTF	TGTGCCAGCAGCCAAGAGCAGAAGCGTCTTAACTATGCCTACACCTTC
TRBJ2-1	TRBD2	TRBV14	NA	CASRTSGGASFELF	TGTGCCAGCAGAACTAGCGGGGGGGCCTCGTTTGAGCTCTTC
TRBJ2-3	TRBD2	TRBV5-5	many	CASSLAGAGGDTQYF	TGTGCCAGCAGCTTGGCGGGGGCGGGAGGAGATACGCAGTATTTT
TRBJ2-1	TRBD2	TRBV5-1	NA	CASTTSGQYNEQFF	TGCGCCAGCACTACTAGCGGGCAGTACAATGAGCAGTTCTTC
TRBJ2-2	NA	TRBV9	many	CASTPSSRVNTGELFF	TGTGCCAGCACCCCCTCCTCCAGGGTCAACACCGGGGAGCTGTTTTTT
TRBJ2-7	NA	TRBV20-1	NA	CSARKGRGGGYEQYF	TGCAGTGCTAGGAAGGGTCGGGGAGGGGGCTACGAGCAGTACTTC
TRBJ1-5	NA	TRBV6-9	NA	CASREAGWGNQPQHF	TGTGCCAGCCGTGAGGCGGGATGGGGCAATCAGCCCCAGCATTTT
TRBJ2-4	NA	TRBV24-1	many	CATSDFGGSKNIQYF	TGTGCCACCAGTGATTTTGGGGGGTCCAAAAACATTCAGTACTTC
TRBJ2-6	NA	TRBV5-5	NA	CASSLTGGANVLTF	TGTGCCAGCAGCTTAACGGGTGGGGCCAACGTCCTGACTTTC
TRBJ1-5	NA	TRBV19	many	CASSIGRSNQPQHF	TGTGCCAGTAGTATCGGGCGGAGCAATCAGCCCCAGCATTTT
TRBJ2-7	NA	TRBV2	NA	CASCLLGRDYAQHF	TGTGCCAGTTGTCTTTTGGGCAGAGACTACGCCCAGCATTTC
TRBJ2-7	NA	TRBV7-9	few	CASSLGLAEVMATF	TGTGCCAGCAGCTTAGGTCTGGCCGAGGTCATGGCTACATTC
TRBJ2-1	TRBD2	TRBV6-1	NA	CASREGGGANEQFF	TGTGCCAGCAGGGAAGGCGGGGGGGCAAATGAGCAGTTCTTC
TRBJ2-3	NA	TRBV9	NA	CASSAAGLDATDTQYF	TGTGCCAGCAGCGCAGCGGGCCTAGATGCCACAGATACGCAGTATTTT
TRBJ1-1	NA	TRBV7-8	NA	CASSTLQVTEAFF	TGTGCCAGCAGTACCCTGCAGGTCACTGAAGCTTTCTTT
TRBJ2-1	TRBD2	TRBV4-3	NA	CASSRNALAGGTYNEQFF	TGCGCCAGCAGCCGGAATGCCCTAGCGGGGGGAACCTACAATGAGCAGTTCTTC
TRBJ2-5	TRBD1	TRBV20-1	once	CSARDRTRETQYF	TGCAGTGCTAGGGACAGGACGAGGGAGACCCAGTACTTC
TRBJ1-1	NA	TRBV2	many	CASSETGIMNTEAFF	TGTGCCAGCAGTGAAACAGGGATCATGAACACTGAAGCTTTCTTT